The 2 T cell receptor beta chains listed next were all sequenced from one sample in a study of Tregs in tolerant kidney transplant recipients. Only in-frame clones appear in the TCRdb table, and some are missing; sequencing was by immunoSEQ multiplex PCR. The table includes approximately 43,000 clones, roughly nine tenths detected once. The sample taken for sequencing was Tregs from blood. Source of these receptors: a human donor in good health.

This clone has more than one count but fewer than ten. CDR3 DNA: TGTGCCAGCAGCTTGGTTGCAGGGGGAGGCTACACCTTC. It encodes CASSLVAGGGYTF. The chain is built from TRBV5-5 and TRBJ1-2; 7 bases agree with TRBD1. The trim removed 0 bases at V and 8 bases at J, leaving 4 bases unmatched. Germline-derived CDR1 and CDR2 are SGHKS and YYEKEE (reference sequence). This CDR3 is built from 13 residues.

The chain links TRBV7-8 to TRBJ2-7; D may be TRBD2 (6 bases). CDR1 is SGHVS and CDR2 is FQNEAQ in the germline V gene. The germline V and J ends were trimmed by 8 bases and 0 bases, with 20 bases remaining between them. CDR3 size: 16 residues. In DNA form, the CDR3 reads TGTGCCAGCTTGGAGGTAGCGGAGTCCCCCTCCTACGAGCAGTACTTC. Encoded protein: CASLEVAESPSYEQYF.